This TCR beta chain was sequenced for a study of T cell changes during pregnancy in multiple sclerosis. This clone was recorded once. Germline-derived CDR1 and CDR2 are LNHDA and SQIVND (reference sequence). V gave up 7 bases and J gave up 11 bases; unmatched junction bases: 6. This CDR3 spans 11 amino acids. Here immunoSEQ multiplex PCR was the method, and the copy in TCRdb shows in-frame clones only, minus some. The sample consists of fewer than 55,000 clones, about 93% of them appearing once. The chain employs TRBV19 and TRBJ1-1; 8 bases are shared with TRBD1. The sample in question was CD4+ T cells from peripheral blood mononuclear cells, obtained in the third trimester of pregnancy. The sequence derives from a female donor with multiple sclerosis, enrolled in a pregnancy study. CDR3 amino acids: CASTRQGRAFF. The CDR3 nucleotides are TGTGCCAGTACCCGACAGGGGCGGGCTTTCTTT.